Listed below are T cell receptor beta chains from one sample, sequenced in a study of post-analysis software for immune sequencing data. TCRdb reprocessed the PCR reads with MiXCR, giving one entry per CDR3 protein. The profile shows approximately 770,000 distinct CDR3 sequences, around 46% of them singletons. Sequences were obtained from blood. These receptors came from a girl under 18 with multiple sclerosis. Both conserved end residues are part of each CDR3. Fields, in order: J gene, clone size, V gene, D gene, CDR3 protein, CDR3 DNA. The D gene is left open where the match is weak. Expanded clones get a size class; other rows say once, few or many, or leave the size out.

>TRBJ2-7|-|TRBV14|-
CASSQPGELFEQYF
TGTGCCAGCAGCCAACCAGGGGAGTTATTCGAGCAGTACTTC
>TRBJ2-4|-|TRBV12-3/TRBV12-4|-
CASSSYGRLIQYF
TGTGCCAGCAGTTCGTACGGCAGGTTAATTCAGTACTTC
>TRBJ2-5|few|TRBV19|TRBD1
CASSGWGQAQETQYF
TGTGCCAGCTCTGGATGGGGACAGGCACAAGAGACCCAGTACTTC
>TRBJ2-1|-|TRBV7-8|-
CASSLAGAMHNEQFF
TGTGCCAGCAGCTTAGCGGGAGCGATGCACAATGAGCAGTTCTTC
>TRBJ1-4|-|TRBV25-1|-
CASSDGRRATNEKLFF
TGTGCCAGCAGTGACGGACGCCGCGCAACTAATGAAAAACTGTTTTTT
>TRBJ2-3|-|TRBV3-1|TRBD2
CASAGLAGGPDTQYF
TGTGCCAGCGCGGGACTAGCGGGAGGGCCTGATACGCAGTATTTT
>TRBJ2-3|few|TRBV10-3|-
CAIRGLSSDTQYF
TGTGCCATCAGGGGGCTGTCGTCAGATACGCAGTATTTT
>TRBJ2-3|-|TRBV10-3|-
CAISDTTGSTDTQYF
TGTGCCATCAGCGACACGACAGGAAGCACAGATACGCAGTATTTT
>TRBJ1-1|few|TRBV5-6|TRBD1
CASSMTGPSGAFF
TGTGCCAGCAGCATGACAGGGCCTTCTGGAGCTTTCTTT
>TRBJ2-1|few|TRBV15|-
CATSRVRGTDNEQFF
TGTGCCACCAGCAGAGTTCGTGGGACGGACAATGAGCAGTTCTTC
>TRBJ2-7|-|TRBV27|TRBD2
CASNQLAGGDEQYF
TGTGCCAGCAACCAACTAGCGGGAGGAGACGAGCAGTACTTC
>TRBJ1-2|few|TRBV7-9|-
CASSPPTGTYYGYTF
TGTGCCAGCAGCCCCCCGACCGGGACATACTATGGCTACACCTTC
>TRBJ2-1|-|TRBV5-4|-
CASSWGGLQRFF
TGTGCCAGCAGCTGGGGTGGACTACAGCGGTTCTTC